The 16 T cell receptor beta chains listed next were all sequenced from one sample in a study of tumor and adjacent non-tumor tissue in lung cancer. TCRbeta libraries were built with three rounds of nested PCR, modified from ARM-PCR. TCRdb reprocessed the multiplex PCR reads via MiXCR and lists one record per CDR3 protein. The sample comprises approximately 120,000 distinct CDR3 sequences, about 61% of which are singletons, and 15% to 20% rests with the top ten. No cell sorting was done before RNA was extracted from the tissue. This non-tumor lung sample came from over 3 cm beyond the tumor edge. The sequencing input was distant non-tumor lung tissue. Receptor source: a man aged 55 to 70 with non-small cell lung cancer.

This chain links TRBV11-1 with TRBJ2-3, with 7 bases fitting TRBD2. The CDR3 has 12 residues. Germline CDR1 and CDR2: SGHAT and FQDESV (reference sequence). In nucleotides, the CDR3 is TGTGCTAAGCGGGGAAGTTCGGATACGCAGTATTTT. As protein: CAKRGSSDTQYF.

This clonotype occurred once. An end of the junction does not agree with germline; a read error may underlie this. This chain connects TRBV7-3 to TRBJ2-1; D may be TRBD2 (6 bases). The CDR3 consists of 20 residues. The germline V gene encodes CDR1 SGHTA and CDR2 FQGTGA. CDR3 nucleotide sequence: TGTGCCAGCAGCAACCTCGGAGCGGGTCAAAGGGTTATGCCCTACAATGAGGAGTTCTTC. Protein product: CASSNLGAGQRVMPYNEEFF.

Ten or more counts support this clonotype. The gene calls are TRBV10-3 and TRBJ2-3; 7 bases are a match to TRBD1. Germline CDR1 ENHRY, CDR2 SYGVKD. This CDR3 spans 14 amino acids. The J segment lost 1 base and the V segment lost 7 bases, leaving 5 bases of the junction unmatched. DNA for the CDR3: TGTGCCATCACCTCGGGGACAGGCACAGATACGCAGTATTTT. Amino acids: CAITSGTGTDTQYF.

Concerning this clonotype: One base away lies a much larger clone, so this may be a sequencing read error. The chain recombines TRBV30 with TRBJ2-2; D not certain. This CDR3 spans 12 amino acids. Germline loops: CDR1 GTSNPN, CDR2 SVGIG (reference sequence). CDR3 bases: TGTACCTGTTCGGATAACACCGGGGAGCTGTTTTTT. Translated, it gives CTCSDNTGELFF.

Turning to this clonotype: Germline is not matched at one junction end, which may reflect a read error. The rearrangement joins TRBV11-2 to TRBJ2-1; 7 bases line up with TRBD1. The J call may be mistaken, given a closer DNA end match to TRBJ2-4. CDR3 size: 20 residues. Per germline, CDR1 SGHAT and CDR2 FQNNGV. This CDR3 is CASSLDGADRVPFLNNTQYF. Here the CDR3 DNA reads TGTGCCAGCAGCTTAGATGGGGCTGACAGGGTCCCCTTCCTCAACAACACTCAGTACTTC.

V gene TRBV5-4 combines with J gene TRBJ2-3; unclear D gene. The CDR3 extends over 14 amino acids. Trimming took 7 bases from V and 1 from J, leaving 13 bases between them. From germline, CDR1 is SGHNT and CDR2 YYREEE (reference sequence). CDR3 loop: CASGSWDRTDTQYF. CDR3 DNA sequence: TGTGCCAGCGGCTCCTGGGATCGCACAGATACGCAGTATTTT. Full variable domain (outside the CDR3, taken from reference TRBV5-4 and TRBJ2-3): ETGVTQSPTHLIKTRGQQVTLRCSSQSGHNTVSWYQQALGQGPQFIFQYYREEENGRGNFPPRFSGLQFPNYSSELNVNALELDDSALYLCASGSWDRTDTQYFGPGTRLTVL.

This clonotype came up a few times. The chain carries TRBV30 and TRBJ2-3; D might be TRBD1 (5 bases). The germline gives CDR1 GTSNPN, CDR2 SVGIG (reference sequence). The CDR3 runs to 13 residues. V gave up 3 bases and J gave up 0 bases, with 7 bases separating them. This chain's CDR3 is CAWRGASTDTQYF. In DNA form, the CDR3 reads TGTGCCTGGAGAGGGGCTAGCACAGATACGCAGTATTTT.

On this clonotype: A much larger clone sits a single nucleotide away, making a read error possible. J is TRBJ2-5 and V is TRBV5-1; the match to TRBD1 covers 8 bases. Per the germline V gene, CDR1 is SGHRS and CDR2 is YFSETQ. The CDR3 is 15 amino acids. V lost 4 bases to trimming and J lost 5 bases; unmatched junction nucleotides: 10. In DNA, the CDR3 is TGCGCCAGCAGCCGGGACAGGCTTTTTCCGGAGACCCAGTACTTC. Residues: CASSRDRLFPETQYF.

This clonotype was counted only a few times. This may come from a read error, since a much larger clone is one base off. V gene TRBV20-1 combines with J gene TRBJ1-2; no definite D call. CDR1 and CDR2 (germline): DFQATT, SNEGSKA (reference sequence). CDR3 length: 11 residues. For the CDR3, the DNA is TGCAGTGCTAGTGCAGGAGAGGGCTACGCCTTC. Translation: CSASAGEGYAF.

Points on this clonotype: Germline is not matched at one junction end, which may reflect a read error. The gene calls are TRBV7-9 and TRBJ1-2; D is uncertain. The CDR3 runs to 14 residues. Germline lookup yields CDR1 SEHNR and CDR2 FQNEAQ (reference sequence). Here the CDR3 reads CTSSLVDELYGYTF. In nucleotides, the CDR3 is TGTACCAGCAGCTTAGTAGATGAGTTGTATGGCTACACCTTC.

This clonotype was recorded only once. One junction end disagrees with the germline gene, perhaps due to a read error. The CDR3 here is CASRGGRSEQYF. The CDR3 DNA is TGTGCCAGCCGAGGGGGGAGAAGCGAGCAATACTTC. The chain joins TRBV6-1 to TRBJ2-7; D may correspond to TRBD1 or TRBD2 (6 bases each). Germline CDR1 reads MNHNS; CDR2 reads SASEGT. CDR3 length: 12 amino acids.

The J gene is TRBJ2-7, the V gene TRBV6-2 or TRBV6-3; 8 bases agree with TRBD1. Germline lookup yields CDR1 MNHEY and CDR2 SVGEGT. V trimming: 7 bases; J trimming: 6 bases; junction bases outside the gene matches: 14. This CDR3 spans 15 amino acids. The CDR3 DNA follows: TGTGCCAGCACCCTGACAACAGGGGGGACCTGCGAGCAGTACTTC. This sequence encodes CASTLTTGGTCEQYF.

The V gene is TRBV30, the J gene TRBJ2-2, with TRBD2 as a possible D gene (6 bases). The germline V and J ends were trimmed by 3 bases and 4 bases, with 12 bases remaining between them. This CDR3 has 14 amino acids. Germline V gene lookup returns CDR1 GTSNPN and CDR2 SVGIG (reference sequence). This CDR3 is CAWRFLEGTGELFF. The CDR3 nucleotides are TGTGCCTGGAGGTTTTTGGAGGGCACCGGGGAGCTGTTTTTT.

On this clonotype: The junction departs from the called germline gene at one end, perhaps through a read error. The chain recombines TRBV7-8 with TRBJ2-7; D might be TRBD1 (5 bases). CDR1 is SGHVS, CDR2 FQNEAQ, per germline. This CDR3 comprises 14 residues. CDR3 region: CVSSFHGAVSEQYF. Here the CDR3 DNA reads TGTGTCAGCAGCTTCCATGGGGCCGTCTCCGAGCAGTACTTC.

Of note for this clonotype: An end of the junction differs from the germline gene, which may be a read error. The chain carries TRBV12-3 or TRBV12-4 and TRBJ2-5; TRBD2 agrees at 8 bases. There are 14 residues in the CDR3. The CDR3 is CASSVSGDWETQYF. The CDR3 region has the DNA TGTGCCAGCAGCGTTAGCGGGGATTGGGAGACCCAGTACTTT.

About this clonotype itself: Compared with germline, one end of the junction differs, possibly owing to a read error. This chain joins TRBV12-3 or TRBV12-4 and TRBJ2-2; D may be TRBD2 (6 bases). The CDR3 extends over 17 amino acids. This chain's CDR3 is CAIRRGTRQESTVELFF. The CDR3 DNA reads TGTGCCATCAGACGAGGGACTCGCCAGGAGAGTACCGTGGAGCTGTTTTTT.